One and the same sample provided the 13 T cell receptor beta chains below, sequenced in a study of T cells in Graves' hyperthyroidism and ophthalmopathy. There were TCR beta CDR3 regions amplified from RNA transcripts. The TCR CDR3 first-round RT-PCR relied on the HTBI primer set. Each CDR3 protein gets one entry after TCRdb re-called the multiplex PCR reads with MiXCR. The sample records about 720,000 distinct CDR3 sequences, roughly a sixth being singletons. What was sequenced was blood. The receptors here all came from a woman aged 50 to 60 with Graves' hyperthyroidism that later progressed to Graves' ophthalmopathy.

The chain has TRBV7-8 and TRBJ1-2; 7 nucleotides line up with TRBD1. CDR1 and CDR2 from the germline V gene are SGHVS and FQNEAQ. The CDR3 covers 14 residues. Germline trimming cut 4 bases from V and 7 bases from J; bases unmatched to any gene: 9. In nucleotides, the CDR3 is TGTGCCAGCAGCTCGGTCCAGGGGGTTACTGGCTACACCTTC. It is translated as CASSSVQGVTGYTF.

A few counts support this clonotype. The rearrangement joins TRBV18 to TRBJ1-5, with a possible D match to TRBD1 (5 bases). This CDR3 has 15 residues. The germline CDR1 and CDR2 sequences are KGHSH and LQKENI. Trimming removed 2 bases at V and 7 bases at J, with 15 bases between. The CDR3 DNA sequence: TGTGCCAGCTCACCATTTCCAGGGATGGAACAGCCCCAGCATTTT. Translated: CASSPFPGMEQPQHF.

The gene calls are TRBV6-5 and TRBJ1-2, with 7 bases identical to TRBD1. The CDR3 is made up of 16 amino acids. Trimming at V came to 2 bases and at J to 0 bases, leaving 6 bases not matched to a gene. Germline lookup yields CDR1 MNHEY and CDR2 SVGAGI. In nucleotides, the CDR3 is TGTGCCAGCAGTTACGTGGGACAGATTTCTAACTATGGCTACACCTTC. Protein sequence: CASSYVGQISNYGYTF.

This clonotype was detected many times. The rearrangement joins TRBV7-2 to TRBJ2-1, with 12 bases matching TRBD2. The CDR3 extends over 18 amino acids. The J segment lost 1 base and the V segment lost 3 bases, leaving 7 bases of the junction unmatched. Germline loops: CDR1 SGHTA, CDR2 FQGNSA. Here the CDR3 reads CASSFASGGVLSYNEQFF. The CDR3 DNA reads TGTGCCAGCAGCTTCGCTAGCGGGGGGGTTTTGTCCTACAATGAGCAGTTCTTC.

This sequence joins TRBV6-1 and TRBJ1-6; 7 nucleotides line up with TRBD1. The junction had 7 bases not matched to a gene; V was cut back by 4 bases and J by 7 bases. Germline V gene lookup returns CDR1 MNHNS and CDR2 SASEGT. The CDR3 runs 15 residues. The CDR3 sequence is CASSVDRDLNSPLHF. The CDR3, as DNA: TGTGCCAGCAGTGTCGACAGGGATTTGAATTCACCCCTCCACTTT.

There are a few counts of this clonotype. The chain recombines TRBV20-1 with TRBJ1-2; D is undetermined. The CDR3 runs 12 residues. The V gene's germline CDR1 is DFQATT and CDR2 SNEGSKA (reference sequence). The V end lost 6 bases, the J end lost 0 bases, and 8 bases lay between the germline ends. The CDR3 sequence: CSAPSANYGYTF. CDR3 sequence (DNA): TGCAGTGCCCCCTCAGCTAACTATGGCTACACCTTC.

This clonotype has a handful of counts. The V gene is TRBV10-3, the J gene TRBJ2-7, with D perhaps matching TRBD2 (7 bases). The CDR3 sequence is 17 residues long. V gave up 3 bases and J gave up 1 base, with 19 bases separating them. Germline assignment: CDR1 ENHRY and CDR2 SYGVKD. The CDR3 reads CAISDPGIGGGSYEQYF. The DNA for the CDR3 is TGTGCCATCAGTGACCCGGGAATAGGGGGGGGGTCCTACGAGCAGTACTTC.

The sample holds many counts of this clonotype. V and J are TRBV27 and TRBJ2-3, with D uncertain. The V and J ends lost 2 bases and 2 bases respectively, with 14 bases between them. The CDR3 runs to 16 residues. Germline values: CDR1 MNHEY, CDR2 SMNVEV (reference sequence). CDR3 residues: CASSLLAPTPTDTQYF. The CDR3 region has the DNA TGTGCCAGCAGTTTACTGGCCCCGACCCCCACAGATACGCAGTATTTT.

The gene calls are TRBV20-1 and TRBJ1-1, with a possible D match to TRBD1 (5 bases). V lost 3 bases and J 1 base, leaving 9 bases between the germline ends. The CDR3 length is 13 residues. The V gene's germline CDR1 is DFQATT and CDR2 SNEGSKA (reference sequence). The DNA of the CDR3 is TGCAGTGCTAGGAGGGACGGGAACACTGAAGCTTTCTTT. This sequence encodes CSARRDGNTEAFF.

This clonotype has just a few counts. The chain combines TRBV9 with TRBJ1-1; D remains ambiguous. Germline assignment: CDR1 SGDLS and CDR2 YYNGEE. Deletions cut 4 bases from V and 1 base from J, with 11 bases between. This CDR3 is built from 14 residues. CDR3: CASSTTGWNTEAFF. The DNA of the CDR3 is TGTGCCAGCAGCACGACGGGATGGAACACTGAAGCTTTCTTT.

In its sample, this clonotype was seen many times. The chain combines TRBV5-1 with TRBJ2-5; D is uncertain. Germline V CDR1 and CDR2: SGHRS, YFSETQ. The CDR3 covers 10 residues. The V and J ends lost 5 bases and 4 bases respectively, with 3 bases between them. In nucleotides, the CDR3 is TGCGCCAGCAGGGGAGAGACCCAGTACTTC. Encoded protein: CASRGETQYF. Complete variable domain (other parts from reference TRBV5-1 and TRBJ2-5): KAGVTQTPRYLIKTRGQQVTLSCSPISGHRSVSWYQQTPGQGLQFLFEYFSETQRNKGNFPGRFSGRQFSNSRSEMNVSTLELGDSALYLCASRGETQYFGPGTRLLVL.

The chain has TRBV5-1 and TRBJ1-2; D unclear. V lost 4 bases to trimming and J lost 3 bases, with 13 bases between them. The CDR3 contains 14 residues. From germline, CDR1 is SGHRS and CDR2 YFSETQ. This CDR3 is CASSGGLSYYGYTF. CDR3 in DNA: TGCGCCAGCAGCGGAGGCTTGAGTTACTATGGCTACACCTTC.

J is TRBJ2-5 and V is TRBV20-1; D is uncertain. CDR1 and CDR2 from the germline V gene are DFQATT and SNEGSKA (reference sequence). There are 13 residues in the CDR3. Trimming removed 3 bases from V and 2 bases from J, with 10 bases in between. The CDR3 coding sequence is TGCAGTGCTAGTACTATGCTGCAAGAGACCCAGTACTTC. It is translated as CSASTMLQETQYF.